This entry lists 26 T cell receptor beta chains sequenced from one sample in a study of cytomegalovirus exposure and HLA in healthy donors. PCR used 60 Vbeta primers and 13 Jbeta primers. Profiling relied on immunoSEQ multiplex PCR, and the TCRdb table lists in-frame clones only, not all of them. The data contain 75,000 to 90,000 clones, around 10% of them singletons. Sequences were obtained from PBMCs. The source is a man between 60 and 75 years old in good health and CMV-seropositive.

Regarding this clone: The junction differs from germline at one of its ends, possibly a read error. The sample carries other DNA sequences with the same CDR3. The rearrangement links TRBV2 to TRBJ1-1; D is possibly TRBD1 (5 bases). CDR1 is SNHLY, CDR2 FYNNEI, per germline. The CDR3 loop spans 14 amino acids. CDR3 amino acids: CASSSPGGTTEAFF. The CDR3, as DNA: TGTGCCAGCAGCTCTCCCGGGGGGACCACTGAGGCTTTCTTT. The variable domain in full, completed from reference TRBV2 and TRBJ1-1, reads EPEVTQTPSHQVTQMGQEVILRCVPISNHLYFYWYRQILGQKVEFLVSFYNNEISEKSEIFDDQFSVERPDGSNFTLKIRSTKLEDSAMYFCASSSPGGTTEAFFGQGTRLTVV.

A few counts support this clone. The chain carries TRBV10-3 and TRBJ2-3; TRBD2 agrees at 9 bases. This CDR3 has 14 amino acids. Germline CDR1 and CDR2: ENHRY and SYGVKD. With V trimmed by 8 bases and J by 2 bases, 5 bases remained unmatched. CDR3 in amino acids: CAIFSGRLTDTQYF. The CDR3 DNA is TGTGCCATCTTTAGCGGGAGACTCACAGATACGCAGTATTTT.

The chain uses TRBV6-5 and TRBJ2-1, with 10 positions matching TRBD1. The CDR3 loop spans 15 amino acids. Germline V gives CDR1 MNHEY, CDR2 SVGAGI. V was pared by 5 bases and J by 6 bases, with 7 bases of the junction left unmatched. CDR3 sequence reads: CASSRSGTGVNEQFF. In DNA, the CDR3 is TGTGCCAGCAGTCGCTCCGGGACAGGGGTCAATGAGCAGTTCTTC.

The V call is TRBV19, the J call TRBJ1-2; TRBD1 agrees at 8 bases. There are 17 residues in the CDR3. J lost 5 bases, V lost 5 bases, and 16 bases had no gene match. CDR1 and CDR2 (germline): LNHDA, SQIVND (reference sequence). The DNA of the CDR3 is TGTGCCAGTAGTGAGACAGGGGCCCGCCCTAACTTTTATGGCTACACCTTC. Translation: CASSETGARPNFYGYTF. Together with reference TRBV19 and TRBJ1-2, the CDR3 gives the full variable domain: DGGITQSPKYLFRKEGQNVTLSCEQNLNHDAMYWYRQDPGQGLRLIYYSQIVNDFQKGDIAEGYSVSREKKESFPLTVTSAQKNPTAFYLCASSETGARPNFYGYTFGSGTRLTVV.

This clone has only a few counts. V gene TRBV9 combines with J gene TRBJ2-1, with no clear D. Germline CDR1 is SGDLS and CDR2 is YYNGEE. The CDR3 is 14 residues long. V dropped 6 bases and J dropped 10 bases, with 20 bases sitting between them. CDR3 coding DNA: TGTGCCAGCACTCAAGGCGAGGTTCTTAGGGAGCAGTTCTTC. It yields the protein CASTQGEVLREQFF.

Only a few counts were recorded for this clone. The gene calls are TRBV10-2 and TRBJ1-3; D ambiguous. The V and J ends lost 6 bases and 0 bases respectively, with 6 bases between them. Germline V gene sequence: CDR1 WSHSY, CDR2 SAAADI. The CDR3 totals 13 residues. The CDR3 coding sequence is TGCGCCAGCAGCCTGAGCTCTGGAAACACCATATATTTT. Protein: CASSLSSGNTIYF.

V is TRBV9 and J is TRBJ1-1; 7 nucleotides line up with TRBD1. The J segment lost 5 bases and the V segment lost 4 bases, leaving 11 bases of the junction unmatched. Germline lookup yields CDR1 SGDLS and CDR2 YYNGEE. CDR3 length: 15 amino acids. This chain's CDR3 is CASSPEQGIVTEAFF. The CDR3 bases are TGTGCCAGCAGCCCCGAACAGGGGATAGTGACTGAAGCTTTCTTT.

This chain links TRBV5-1 with TRBJ2-1, with 13 bases matching TRBD2. The junction had 7 bases not matched to a gene; V was cut back by 4 bases and J by 6 bases. Germline V CDR1 and CDR2: SGHRS, YFSETQ. This CDR3 comprises 16 residues. The CDR3 reads CASSLTGTSGTNEQFF. CDR3 sequence (DNA): TGCGCCAGCAGCCTTACCGGGACTAGCGGGACCAATGAGCAGTTCTTC.

The V call is TRBV19, the J call TRBJ1-2; 8 bases agree with TRBD1. The CDR3 is 15 residues long. Trimming took 6 bases from V and 0 from J; bases not matched to a gene: 6. CDR1 and CDR2 (germline): LNHDA, SQIVND (reference sequence). CDR3 nucleotide sequence: TGTGCCAGTAGCGACAGGGGCTCAACTAACTATGGCTACACCTTC. It is translated as CASSDRGSTNYGYTF.

This clone showed up just a few times. This rearrangement joins TRBV14 to TRBJ2-6, with 7 bases identical to TRBD1. This CDR3 comprises 18 residues. Looked up from germline, CDR1 is SGHDN and CDR2 is FVKESK. The V segment lost 0 bases and the J segment 1 base; nucleotides outside the gene matches: 6. CDR3 coding DNA: TGTGCCAGCAGCCAAGATGACAGGGACCTGTCTGGGGCCAACGTCCTGACTTTC. As protein: CASSQDDRDLSGANVLTF.

The chain joins TRBV19 to TRBJ1-4; D not certain. The CDR3 covers 13 residues. The germline CDR1 and CDR2 sequences are LNHDA and SQIVND (reference sequence). Trimming cost V 4 bases and J 8 bases, with 11 bases left between them. CDR3 nucleotide sequence: TGTGCCAGTAGTAGTGGGAGTGGCGAAAAACTGTTTTTT. Translating gives CASSSGSGEKLFF. Together with reference TRBV19 and TRBJ1-4, the CDR3 gives the full variable domain: DGGITQSPKYLFRKEGQNVTLSCEQNLNHDAMYWYRQDPGQGLRLIYYSQIVNDFQKGDIAEGYSVSREKKESFPLTVTSAQKNPTAFYLCASSSGSGEKLFFGSGTQLSVL.

This clone showed up just a few times. The chain combines TRBV6-5 with TRBJ1-5; 9 bases are shared with TRBD1. The CDR3 is made up of 13 amino acids. Trimming at V came to 8 bases and at J to 4 bases, leaving 3 bases not matched to a gene. Germline loops: CDR1 MNHEY, CDR2 SVGAGI. CDR3 loop: CASRQGENQPQHF. For the CDR3, the DNA is TGTGCCAGCCGACAGGGGGAGAATCAGCCCCAGCATTTT.

The chain links TRBV29-1 to TRBJ2-1; the match to TRBD2 covers 9 bases. The J segment lost 8 bases and the V segment lost 1 base, leaving 6 bases of the junction unmatched. Germline-derived CDR1 and CDR2 are SQVTM and ANQGSEA. This CDR3 is 14 amino acids long. CDR3 DNA sequence: TGCAGCGTTGAAGGAGCGGGGGGCGGGTATGAGCAGTTCTTC. It is translated as CSVEGAGGGYEQFF.

CDR3: CSVVTSRNTGELFF. Written as DNA, the CDR3 is TGCAGCGTTGTGACTAGCCGGAACACCGGGGAGCTGTTTTTT. The rearrangement joins TRBV29-1 to TRBJ2-2; TRBD2 matches 7 bases. Germline CDR1 SQVTM, CDR2 ANQGSEA. The CDR3 extends over 14 amino acids. Losses at the gene ends were 4 bases for V and 1 base for J; bases not matched to a gene: 3.

This clone has only a few counts. The V gene is TRBV6-1, the J gene TRBJ1-1, with a weak D call TRBD1 (6 bases). Trimming cost V 3 bases and J 1 base, with 18 bases left between them. CDR1 MNHNS and CDR2 SASEGT come from the germline V gene. This CDR3 contains 17 residues. Written as DNA, the CDR3 is TGTGCCAGCAGTGATGGGGGCCCCCGCGGGCAGAACACTGAAGCTTTCTTT. Its protein is CASSDGGPRGQNTEAFF.

The sample holds a few counts of this clone. This chain uses TRBV7-2 with TRBJ1-2; 10 nucleotides align to TRBD1. With V trimmed by 4 bases and J by 4 bases, 3 bases remained unmatched. The CDR3 has 14 amino acids. Per germline, CDR1 SGHTA and CDR2 FQGNSA. The CDR3: CASSSGQGVYGYTF. The DNA of the CDR3 is TGTGCCAGCAGCTCCGGACAGGGGGTCTATGGCTACACCTTC.

This sequence joins TRBV11-2 and TRBJ2-1; a possible D gene is TRBD2 (5 bases). The CDR3 runs 15 residues. V lost 3 bases and J lost 5, with 14 bases in between. Germline CDR1 SGHAT, CDR2 FQNNGV. CDR3 bases: TGTGCCAGCAGCTTGGACTCGGGAACCCACAATGAGCAGTTCTTC. Protein sequence: CASSLDSGTHNEQFF.

The chain links TRBV28 to TRBJ2-2; 10 positions agree with TRBD2. The V gene's germline CDR1 is MDHEN and CDR2 SYDVKM. The CDR3 length is 17 residues. V was pared by 3 bases and J by 3 bases, with 7 bases of the junction left unmatched. In DNA, the CDR3 is TGTGCCAGCAGTTTGGAAATAGCGGGAGGTTACACCGGGGAGCTGTTTTTT. It specifies CASSLEIAGGYTGELFF.

V is TRBV5-1 and J is TRBJ2-2; D is possibly TRBD2 (6 bases). The germline V and J ends were trimmed by 1 base and 1 base, with 11 bases remaining between them. Germline assignment: CDR1 SGHRS and CDR2 YFSETQ. The CDR3 extends over 16 amino acids. CDR3 residues: CASSLSGGVNTGELFF. CDR3 sequence (DNA): TGCGCCAGCAGCTTGTCTGGCGGGGTGAACACCGGGGAGCTGTTTTTT.

This clone has just a few counts. The chain couples TRBV19 to TRBJ1-1; D remains unclear. This CDR3 is built from 14 residues. CDR1 LNHDA and CDR2 SQIVND come from the germline V gene (reference sequence). Trimming took 8 bases from V and 1 from J, leaving 14 bases between them. The CDR3 DNA reads TGTGCCAGTCGCCCCCGAGAGGGGAACACTGAAGCTTTCTTT. Protein product: CASRPREGNTEAFF.

Points on this clone: Other DNA sequences within the sample encode an identical CDR3. The V gene is TRBV30, the J gene TRBJ2-3, with TRBD1 as a possible D gene (6 bases). Germline assignment: CDR1 GTSNPN and CDR2 SVGIG (reference sequence). The CDR3 spans 12 residues. V was cut by 3 bases and J by 6 bases, with 10 bases left in between. CDR3 nucleotide sequence: TGTGCCTGGAGCGGCCAGGGGGATACGCAGTATTTT. It translates to CAWSGQGDTQYF.

The chain uses TRBV2 and TRBJ2-2, with 10 positions matching TRBD2. Germline V gives CDR1 SNHLY, CDR2 FYNNEI. Trimming took 8 bases from V and 7 from J; bases not matched to a gene: 10. This CDR3 is 15 amino acids long. This CDR3 reads CASSGAGGPGGELFF. CDR3 DNA sequence: TGTGCCAGCTCGGGAGCGGGAGGGCCGGGCGGGGAGCTGTTTTTT.

The chain links TRBV28 to TRBJ2-2; 9 nucleotides match TRBD2. CDR3 length: 17 amino acids. The germline gives CDR1 MDHEN, CDR2 SYDVKM. With V trimmed by 6 bases and J by 6 bases, 14 bases remained unmatched. The CDR3 DNA follows: TGTGCCAGCAGCATTGTAGCGGGAGCGGGAGTCGCCGGGGAGCTGTTTTTT. As protein: CASSIVAGAGVAGELFF. The full variable domain, with the rest looked up from reference TRBV28 and TRBJ2-2, is DVKVTQSSRYLVKRTGEKVFLECVQDMDHENMFWYRQDPGLGLRLIYFSYDVKMKEKGDIPEGYSVSREKKERFSLILESASTNQTSMYLCASSIVAGAGVAGELFFGEGSRLTVL.

The chain recombines TRBV30 with TRBJ2-7; 7 nucleotides align to TRBD1. The CDR3 runs 12 residues. Losses at the gene ends were 2 bases for V and 3 bases for J; bases not matched to a gene: 1. In germline, CDR1 is GTSNPN, CDR2 SVGIG (reference sequence). The CDR3 bases are TGTGCCTGGAGTCGGGACAGCTACGAGCAGTACTTC. This codes for CAWSRDSYEQYF. Using reference TRBV30 and TRBJ2-7 for the parts outside the CDR3, the full variable domain is SQTIHQWPATLVQPVGSPLSLECTVEGTSNPNLYWYRQAAGRGLQLLFYSVGIGQISSEVPQNLSASRPQDRQFILSSKKLLLSDSGFYLCAWSRDSYEQYFGPGTRLTVT.

The chain employs TRBV28 and TRBJ2-7; possible D gene TRBD1, 5 bases. Germline assignment: CDR1 MDHEN and CDR2 SYDVKM. The CDR3 length is 13 residues. Trimming left V 3 bases short and J 2 bases short, with 8 bases between. The CDR3 reads CASSLGPTYEQYF. In DNA form, the CDR3 reads TGTGCCAGCAGTTTGGGGCCAACCTACGAGCAGTACTTC. Based on the CDR3 plus reference TRBV28 and TRBJ2-7, the full variable domain is DVKVTQSSRYLVKRTGEKVFLECVQDMDHENMFWYRQDPGLGLRLIYFSYDVKMKEKGDIPEGYSVSREKKERFSLILESASTNQTSMYLCASSLGPTYEQYFGPGTRLTVT.

The chain links TRBV6-5 to TRBJ2-2; tentatively, D is TRBD1 (6 bases). The V gene's germline CDR1 is MNHEY and CDR2 SVGAGI. Trimming cost V 6 bases and J 4 bases, with 15 bases left between them. The CDR3 runs 15 residues. The DNA of the CDR3 is TGTGCCAGCAGGGCCCCGGGACATCCCACCGGGGAGCTGTTTTTT. Its translation: CASRAPGHPTGELFF.